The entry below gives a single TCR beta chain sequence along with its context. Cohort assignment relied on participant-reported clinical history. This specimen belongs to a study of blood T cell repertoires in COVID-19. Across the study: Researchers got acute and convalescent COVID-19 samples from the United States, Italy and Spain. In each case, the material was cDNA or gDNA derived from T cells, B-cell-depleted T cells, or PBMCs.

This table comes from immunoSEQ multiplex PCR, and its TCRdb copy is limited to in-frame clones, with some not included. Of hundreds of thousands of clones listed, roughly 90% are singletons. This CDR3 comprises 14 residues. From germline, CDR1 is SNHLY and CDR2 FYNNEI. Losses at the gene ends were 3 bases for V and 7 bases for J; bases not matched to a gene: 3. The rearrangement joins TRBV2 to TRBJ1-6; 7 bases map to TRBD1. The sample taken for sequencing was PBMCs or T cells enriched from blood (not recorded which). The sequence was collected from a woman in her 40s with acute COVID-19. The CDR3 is CASSDQGGNSPLHF. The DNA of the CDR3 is TGTGCCAGCAGTGACCAGGGGGGAAATTCACCCCTCCACTTT. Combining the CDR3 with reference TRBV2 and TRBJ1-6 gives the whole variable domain EPEVTQTPSHQVTQMGQEVILRCVPISNHLYFYWYRQILGQKVEFLVSFYNNEISEKSEIFDDQFSVERPDGSNFTLKIRSTKLEDSAMYFCASSDQGGNSPLHFGNGTRLTVT.